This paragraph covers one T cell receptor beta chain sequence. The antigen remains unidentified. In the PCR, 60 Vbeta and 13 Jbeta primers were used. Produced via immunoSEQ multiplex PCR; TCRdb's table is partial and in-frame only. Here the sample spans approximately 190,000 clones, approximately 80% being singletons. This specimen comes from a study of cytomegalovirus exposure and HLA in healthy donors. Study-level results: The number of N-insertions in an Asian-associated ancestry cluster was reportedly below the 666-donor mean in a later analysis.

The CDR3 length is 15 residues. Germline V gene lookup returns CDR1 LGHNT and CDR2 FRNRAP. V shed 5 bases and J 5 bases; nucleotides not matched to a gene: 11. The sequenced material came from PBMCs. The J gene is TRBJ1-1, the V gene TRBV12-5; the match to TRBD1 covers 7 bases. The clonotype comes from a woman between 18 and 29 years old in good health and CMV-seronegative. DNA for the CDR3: TGTGCTAGTGGTACGGAGGGGGCGCTTTATACTGAAGCTTTCTTT. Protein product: CASGTEGALYTEAFF.